One and the same sample provided the 29 T cell receptor beta chains below, sequenced in a study of cytomegalovirus exposure and HLA in healthy donors. With 60 Vbeta and 13 Jbeta primers, the PCR was carried out. Here immunoSEQ multiplex PCR was the method, and the copy in TCRdb shows in-frame clones only, minus some. The repertoire has more than 70,000 clones, roughly 80% of them found once; the top ten carry around 2.8%. Sequenced: PBMCs. All receptors derive from a man aged 40-50 years in good health and CMV-seronegative.

This clone was picked up a small number of times. This rearrangement joins TRBV4-2 to TRBJ2-1; 15 nucleotides line up with TRBD2. CDR3 length equals 17 residues. The germline CDR1 and CDR2 sequences are LGHNA and YNFKEQ. V was pared by 0 bases and J by 7 bases, with 4 bases of the junction left unmatched. CDR3 bases: TGTGCCAGCAGCCAAGACGGACTAGCGGGGGGGCCTAATGAGCAGTTCTTC. Amino acids: CASSQDGLAGGPNEQFF.

This clone was found a few times. This rearrangement joins TRBV7-2 to TRBJ1-4, with D uncertain. Germline assignment: CDR1 SGHTA and CDR2 FQGNSA. The ends were cut back, 1 base at V and 5 bases at J, with 8 bases in the middle. CDR3 length: 14 amino acids. The CDR3: CASSLVGGNEKLFF. The DNA for the CDR3 is TGTGCCAGCAGCTTAGTCGGAGGGAATGAAAAACTGTTTTTT.

This chain connects TRBV11-3 to TRBJ1-5; 9 bases fit TRBD1. Germline CDR1 SGHNT, CDR2 YENEEA. V lost 2 bases and J lost 2; bases outside the gene matches: 13. The CDR3 runs to 19 residues. This CDR3 is CASSLTPGTGWICNQPQHF. CDR3 coding DNA: TGTGCCAGCAGCTTAACCCCCGGGACAGGGTGGATTTGCAATCAGCCCCAGCATTTT. Drawing the rest from reference TRBV11-3 and TRBJ1-5, the complete variable domain is EAGVVQSPRYKIIEKKQPVAFWCNPISGHNTLYWYLQNLGQGPELLIRYENEEAVDDSQLPKDRFSAERLKGVDSTLKIQPAELGDSAVYLCASSLTPGTGWICNQPQHFGDGTRLSIL.

There are a few counts of this clone. CDR3 sequence reads: CASTRGLPDTQYF. CDR3 sequence (DNA): TGTGCCAGCACCCGCGGACTACCGGATACGCAGTATTTT. The chain joins TRBV9 to TRBJ2-3; D might be TRBD2 (6 bases). V was cut by 6 bases and J by 6 bases, with 14 bases left in between. The CDR3 is 13 residues long. Germline V gene sequence: CDR1 SGDLS, CDR2 YYNGEE.

The chain employs TRBV5-1 and TRBJ2-2; 10 bases map to TRBD2. Germline CDR1 is SGHRS and CDR2 is YFSETQ. The CDR3 loop spans 17 amino acids. V lost 4 bases to trimming and J lost 1 base; unmatched junction nucleotides: 7. The CDR3 nucleotides are TGCGCCAGCAGCCTAGCGGGGGAACTTAGGAACACCGGGGAGCTGTTTTTT. Its translation: CASSLAGELRNTGELFF.

The chain has TRBV7-2 and TRBJ2-3, with unresolved D. V was shortened by 6 bases and J by 0 bases, with 4 bases between the two germline ends. The V gene's germline CDR1 is SGHTA and CDR2 FQGNSA. This CDR3 is built from 12 residues. The CDR3 DNA follows: TGTGCCAGCAGACAGAGCACAGATACGCAGTATTTT. Translating gives CASRQSTDTQYF.

The chain links TRBV7-3 to TRBJ2-5; 7 nucleotides match TRBD2. This CDR3 contains 14 residues. CDR1 and CDR2 from the germline V gene are SGHTA and FQGTGA. Losses at the gene ends were 5 bases for V and 5 bases for J; bases not matched to a gene: 8. CDR3 in amino acids: CASSPNGGRETQYF. In DNA form, the CDR3 reads TGTGCCAGCAGCCCAAACGGGGGGAGGGAGACCCAGTACTTC.

This clone is medium-sized (0.01 to 0.1%). This chain uses TRBV6-4 with TRBJ2-2; D is possibly TRBD2 (5 bases). CDR3 length equals 14 residues. The V end was cut by 0 bases, the J end by 3 bases, with 5 bases between. Per the germline V gene, CDR1 is MRHNA and CDR2 is SNTAGT. For the CDR3, the DNA is TGTGCCAGCAGTGACTCCGGGGACACCGGGGAGCTGTTTTTT. Amino acid sequence: CASSDSGDTGELFF.

V and J are TRBV4-3 and TRBJ1-6; D is uncertain. Germline assignment: CDR1 LGHNA and CDR2 YSLEER. Trimming took 4 bases from V and 9 from J, leaving 10 bases between them. This CDR3 region has 13 residues. DNA of the CDR3: TGCGCCAGCAGCCGAGATGCGGGTTCACCCCTCCACTTT. The encoded protein is CASSRDAGSPLHF.

This clone showed up just a few times. The chain joins TRBV5-6 to TRBJ1-5, with unresolved D. V lost 0 bases, J lost 2 bases, and 12 bases lay in between. CDR3 size: 16 residues. CDR1 is SGHDT and CDR2 is YYEEEE in the germline V gene. Here the CDR3 reads CASSLGSNRGNQPQHF. CDR3 coding DNA: TGTGCCAGCAGCTTGGGAAGTAATCGAGGCAATCAGCCCCAGCATTTT.

The chain recombines TRBV6-6 with TRBJ2-2; D is perhaps TRBD1 (6 bases). Trimming removed 4 bases at V and 3 bases at J, with 12 bases between. Germline V gene lookup returns CDR1 MNHNY and CDR2 SVGAGI (reference sequence). The CDR3 loop spans 15 amino acids. CDR3 nucleotides: TGTGCCAGCAGTTGGAACAGGGAGTACACCGGGGAGCTGTTTTTT. Protein product: CASSWNREYTGELFF.

The chain's CDR3 is CASSLAGGSTDTQYF. The CDR3 nucleotides read TGTGCCAGCAGTTTAGCGGGGGGAAGCACAGATACGCAGTATTTT. This sequence joins TRBV6-5 and TRBJ2-3; 10 bases agree with TRBD2. There are 15 residues in the CDR3. After removal of 4 bases from V and 0 bases from J, the junction contained 1 base not matched to a gene. Per germline, CDR1 MNHEY and CDR2 SVGAGI.

This rearrangement joins TRBV29-1 to TRBJ1-2; TRBD1 is a possible D gene (5 bases). The germline gives CDR1 SQVTM, CDR2 ANQGSEA. Trimming cost V 1 base and J 8 bases, with 14 bases left between them. The CDR3 has 13 residues. The CDR3 DNA reads as TGCAGCGTTGAAGGGGGACTGGCGGGCGGCTACACCTTC. Protein: CSVEGGLAGGYTF.

This clone has more than one count but fewer than ten. This chain uses TRBV2 with TRBJ1-4, with 8 bases lining up with TRBD1. Looked up from germline, CDR1 is SNHLY and CDR2 is FYNNEI. V lost 4 bases to trimming and J lost 8 bases; unmatched junction nucleotides: 15. CDR3 length: 17 amino acids. The CDR3 protein is CASSGGTGQGGGEKLFF. The CDR3 DNA sequence: TGTGCCAGCAGTGGTGGGACAGGCCAGGGGGGAGGCGAAAAACTGTTTTTT.

The genes are TRBV4-3 and TRBJ1-2; 12 bases line up with TRBD1. CDR3 length: 18 amino acids. Germline-derived CDR1 and CDR2 are LGHNA and YSLEER. Germline trimming cut 1 base from V and 6 bases from J; bases unmatched to any gene: 12. CDR3 nucleotides: TGCGCCAGCAGCCAAGCCCCGGGACAGGGGGCGGGTAGTGATGGCTACACCTTC. Residues: CASSQAPGQGAGSDGYTF.

This chain connects TRBV6-5 to TRBJ1-1, with D uncertain. The CDR3 has 14 amino acids. V was clipped by 5 bases and J by 1 base, with 11 bases between them. In germline, CDR1 is MNHEY, CDR2 SVGAGI. CDR3 loop: CASSEAQANTEAFF. In nucleotides, the CDR3 is TGTGCCAGCAGTGAGGCTCAAGCGAACACTGAAGCTTTCTTT.

V usage is TRBV19 and J usage is TRBJ2-7; a possible D gene is TRBD1 (5 bases). CDR1 is LNHDA and CDR2 is SQIVND in the germline V gene (reference sequence). Trimming stripped 5 bases from V and 0 bases from J, with 14 bases between. The CDR3 is made up of 15 amino acids. CDR3 coding DNA: TGTGCCAGTAGTCCTCGAACAGGTGCCTCCTACGAGCAGTACTTC. It translates to CASSPRTGASYEQYF.

This chain uses TRBV9 with TRBJ1-2; no clear D gene. The CDR3 runs 17 residues. V was pared by 4 bases and J by 0 bases, with 19 bases between. The germline V gene encodes CDR1 SGDLS and CDR2 YYNGEE. CDR3 nucleotide sequence: TGTGCCAGCAGCTCAAAACCGAGCCAGGATACTAACTATGGCTACACCTTC. Translation gives CASSSKPSQDTNYGYTF.

J is TRBJ2-7 and V is TRBV6-1, with D unresolved. Germline V CDR1 and CDR2: MNHNS, SASEGT. Trimming stripped 2 bases from V and 4 bases from J, with 9 bases between. The CDR3 length is 13 residues. The CDR3 DNA reads as TGTGCCAGCAGTGAATACTCAACGTACGAGCAGTACTTC. Its translation: CASSEYSTYEQYF.

V gene TRBV4-3 combines with J gene TRBJ2-2, with 7 bases aligning to TRBD1. V lost 5 bases and J lost 1; bases outside the gene matches: 13. The CDR3 covers 18 residues. Germline loops: CDR1 LGHNA, CDR2 YSLEER. CDR3 loop: CASSTRHRGTGNTGELFF. CDR3 bases: TGCGCCAGCAGCACTCGGCACAGGGGCACGGGGAACACCGGGGAGCTGTTTTTT.

J is TRBJ2-5 and V is TRBV7-9; 7 bases map to TRBD1. The better agreement between TRBJ2-7 and the DNA end casts doubt on the J call. The CDR3 has 14 amino acids. Germline V gene lookup returns CDR1 SEHNR and CDR2 FQNEAQ (reference sequence). The CDR3 DNA reads TGTGCCAGCAGCGTCGAGACAGGGCCCTACGAGCAGTACTTC. Amino acid sequence: CASSVETGPYEQYF.

V gene TRBV6-1 combines with J gene TRBJ1-1; D call uncertain. Per germline, CDR1 MNHNS and CDR2 SASEGT. This CDR3 has 15 amino acids. Trimming took 6 bases from V and 1 from J, leaving 15 bases between them. The chain's CDR3 is CASRPGRGGNTEAFF. The CDR3 bases are TGTGCCAGCAGGCCTGGGCGGGGAGGGAACACTGAAGCTTTCTTT.

The chain couples TRBV27 to TRBJ2-7; D call uncertain. Germline V gene lookup returns CDR1 MNHEY and CDR2 SMNVEV (reference sequence). Between the trimmed V and J ends, which lost 6 bases and 2 bases, there was a span of 8 bases. The CDR3 runs to 12 residues. The CDR3 DNA is TGTGCCAGCAGCTCAGGTCCCTACGAGCAGTACTTC. It is translated as CASSSGPYEQYF.

This clone has only one observation. V gene TRBV15 combines with J gene TRBJ1-2; TRBD1 aligns across 7 bases. In germline, CDR1 is LNHNV, CDR2 YYDKDF (reference sequence). CDR3 length equals 14 residues. The J segment lost 3 bases and the V segment lost 8 bases, leaving 9 bases of the junction unmatched. Here the CDR3 reads CATEDRARDYGYTF. CDR3 nucleotide sequence: TGTGCCACCGAAGACAGGGCTCGGGACTATGGCTACACCTTC.

The chain recombines TRBV25-1 with TRBJ2-7; 7 bases fit TRBD2. Unmatched junction bases numbered 10, after V lost 3 bases and J lost 2 bases. Per germline, CDR1 MGHDK and CDR2 SYGVNS. The CDR3 runs 16 residues. CDR3 protein: CASSEPSGAVAYEQYF. In nucleotides, the CDR3 is TGTGCCAGCAGTGAGCCCAGCGGGGCGGTAGCCTACGAGCAGTACTTC.

This clone has just one count. The chain couples TRBV7-9 to TRBJ1-1, with TRBD1 matching 9 bases. Trimming at V came to 6 bases and at J to 1 base, leaving 6 bases not matched to a gene. This CDR3 has 15 residues. The germline gives CDR1 SEHNR, CDR2 FQNEAQ (reference sequence). CDR3 region: CASRLTQGANTEAFF. In DNA, the CDR3 is TGTGCCAGCAGGCTAACACAGGGGGCGAACACTGAAGCTTTCTTT.

The CDR3 protein is CASSFVGADGYTF. The CDR3 nucleotides read TGTGCCAGCAGTTTTGTGGGCGCCGATGGCTACACCTTC. This chain joins TRBV28 and TRBJ1-2; D gene unclear. V shed 3 bases and J shed 6 bases, with 11 bases lying between them. The CDR3 length is 13 residues. Germline assignment: CDR1 MDHEN and CDR2 SYDVKM.

The CDR3 DNA reads TGTGCCAGCTCACTGAACGGGGAGCAGTTCTTC. The encoded protein is CASSLNGEQFF. The chain couples TRBV18 to TRBJ2-1; D gene unclear. Germline-derived CDR1 and CDR2 are KGHSH and LQKENI. With 4 bases removed from V and 10 bases from J, the gap between germline ends came to 8 bases. The CDR3 is 11 residues long.

The V gene is TRBV28, the J gene TRBJ1-2; the match to TRBD1 covers 7 bases. Germline CDR1 MDHEN, CDR2 SYDVKM. The CDR3 covers 12 residues. Unmatched junction bases numbered 3, after V lost 3 bases and J lost 8 bases. The CDR3 loop is CASSFRQGGYTF. CDR3 coding DNA: TGTGCCAGCAGTTTCCGACAGGGCGGCTACACCTTC.